Sequencing of this TCR beta chain was carried out in a study of shared clonotypes between healthy human individuals. Broader study findings: Clonotype sharing among the donors was expected to vary with sequencing depth.

The run depth of the assay was deep. Authors' processing steps: Junction-only sequences without quality scores were provided by ImmunoSEQ, so filtering was different. Assay used: immunoSEQ multiplex PCR; TCRdb lists only in-frame clones, some missing. V, J and clone size were drawn from that table, and D and trimming were deduced from the DNA. The sample consists of around 720,000 clones, around 78% of them appearing once. The J segment lost 4 bases and the V segment lost 11 bases, leaving 6 bases of the junction unmatched. This CDR3 is built from 12 residues. Germline V gene sequence: CDR1 SNHLY, CDR2 FYNNEI. Concerning this clone itself: Its antigen is still unknown.

The chain is built from TRBV2 and TRBJ2-3; TRBD2 aligns across 7 bases. The TCR was taken from a woman aged 25 to 45 in good health. The specimen was memory CD4+ T cells sorted from blood. Indicated subset: CD45RA-negative fraction. The CDR3 loop reads CAVQTSPDTQYF. CDR3 coding DNA: TGTGCCGTACAGACTAGCCCAGATACGCAGTATTTT.